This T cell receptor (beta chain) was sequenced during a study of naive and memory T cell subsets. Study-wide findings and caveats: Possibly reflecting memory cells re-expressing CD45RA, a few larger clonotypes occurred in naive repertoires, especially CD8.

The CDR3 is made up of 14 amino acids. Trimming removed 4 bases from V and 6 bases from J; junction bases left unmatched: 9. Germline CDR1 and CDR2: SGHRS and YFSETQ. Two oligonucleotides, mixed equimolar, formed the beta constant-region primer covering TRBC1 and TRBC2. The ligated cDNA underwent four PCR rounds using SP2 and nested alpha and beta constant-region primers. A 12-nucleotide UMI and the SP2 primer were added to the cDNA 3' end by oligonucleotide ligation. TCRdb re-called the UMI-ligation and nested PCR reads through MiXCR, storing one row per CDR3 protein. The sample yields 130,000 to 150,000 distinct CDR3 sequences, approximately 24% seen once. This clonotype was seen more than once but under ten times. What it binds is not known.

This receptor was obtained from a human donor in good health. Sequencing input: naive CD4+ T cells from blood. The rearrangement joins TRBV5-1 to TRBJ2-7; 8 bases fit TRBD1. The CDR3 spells CASSPMSRGLEQYF. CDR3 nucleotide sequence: TGCGCCAGCAGCCCCATGTCCAGGGGGCTCGAGCAGTACTTC.